These T cell receptor beta chains were read from a single sample in a study of blood T cells in healthy people across ages. TCRdb independently ran MiXCR on the 5' RACE reads; one entry per CDR3 protein. The sample records more than 800,000 distinct CDR3 sequences, under 55% being singletons. The sample comprised blood. These receptors were collected from a woman aged 60-75 years in good health. Both conserved end residues are part of each CDR3. The order of the fields is V gene, clone size, D gene, J gene, CDR3 DNA, CDR3 protein. D genes are given only for firm matches. For some rows the clone size is stated as once, few or many, or as a class when expanded; others skip it.

V: TRBV6-1; size: -; D: TRBD1; J: TRBJ2-7; DNA: TGTGCCAGCACTCCCCAGAGGACAGGGAAAAACTACGAGCAGTACTTC; CDR3: CASTPQRTGKNYEQYF
V: TRBV25-1; size: few; D: TRBD2; J: TRBJ2-1; DNA: TGTGCCAGCAGTGACCAAGGGACTAGTCGCTATGAGCAGTTCTTC; CDR3: CASSDQGTSRYEQFF
V: TRBV29-1; size: -; D: TRBD2; J: TRBJ2-1; DNA: TGCGGCGTTGAAGGAAATTGCGGGAGGGCCGAGTGTGAGCAGTTCTTC; CDR3: CGVEGNCGRAECEQFF
V: TRBV27; size: few; D: -; J: TRBJ2-6; DNA: TGTGCCAGCAGTACCAGGTGGGGGGACGCTGGGGCCAACGTCCTGACTTTC; CDR3: CASSTRWGDAGANVLTF
V: TRBV20-1; size: -; D: -; J: TRBJ2-1; DNA: TGCAGTGCTGACAGGCCGAGCTCCTACAATGAGCAGTTCTTC; CDR3: CSADRPSSYNEQFF
V: TRBV21-1; size: -; D: -; J: TRBJ2-7; DNA: TGTGCCAGCAGCGGGACCGGACTAGCGGCCCACAATGAGCAGTACTTC; CDR3: CASSGTGLAAHNEQYF
V: TRBV11-2; size: -; D: -; J: TRBJ1-1; DNA: TGTGCCAGCAGTTCGGGACTATTGAACACTGAAGCTTTCTTT; CDR3: CASSSGLLNTEAFF
V: TRBV9; size: few; D: -; J: TRBJ2-2; DNA: TGTGCCAGCAGCTTTTCCAAGACCGGGGAGCTGTTTTTT; CDR3: CASSFSKTGELFF
V: TRBV6-1; size: -; D: TRBD1; J: TRBJ2-7; DNA: TGTGCCAGCAGTGCATTCGGGACAGGGACCTACGAGCAGTACTTC; CDR3: CASSAFGTGTYEQYF
V: TRBV2; size: -; D: -; J: TRBJ2-7; DNA: TGTGCCAGCAGAACCGGGACCCCCTCCGAGCAGTACTTC; CDR3: CASRTGTPSEQYF
V: TRBV7-9; size: few; D: TRBD1; J: TRBJ2-5; DNA: TGTGCCAGCAGCTTAAGGGGACAGGGGAGAGAGACCCAGTACTTC; CDR3: CASSLRGQGRETQYF
V: TRBV12-1; size: once; D: -; J: TRBJ2-5; DNA: TGTGCCAGCAGCTTTCACCGTGGTTGCAGGGCGGAGGGGGCCCAGTACTTC; CDR3: CASSFHRGCRAEGAQYF
V: TRBV6-1; size: few; D: -; J: TRBJ2-3; DNA: TGTGCCAGCAGGGGGGCGGCAGTCGAAAGCACAGATACGCAGTATTTT; CDR3: CASRGAAVESTDTQYF
V: TRBV4-1; size: few; D: -; J: TRBJ1-4; DNA: TGCGCCAGCAGCCTTGCTTTGGCGCGAGATGAAAAACTGTTTTTT; CDR3: CASSLALARDEKLFF
V: TRBV3-1; size: -; D: TRBD1; J: TRBJ2-5; DNA: TGTGCCAGCAGCCGATCCCCCCGGGACAGGGGATTTCATCAAGAGACCCAGTACTTC; CDR3: CASSRSPRDRGFHQETQYF
V: TRBV10-3; size: -; D: -; J: TRBJ2-3; DNA: TGTGCCACCGCAGAGAATTCAGATACGCAGTATTTT; CDR3: CATAENSDTQYF
V: TRBV11-1; size: few; D: TRBD2; J: TRBJ2-3; DNA: TGTGCCAGCAGCCCCCAAACCGGACTAGGGAATCCCTTACTCTCCCCAGATACGCAGTATTTT; CDR3: CASSPQTGLGNPLLSPDTQYF
V: TRBV12-3/TRBV12-4; size: -; D: -; J: TRBJ2-1; DNA: TGTGCCAGCAGTTCCCTCCGACGGGGCCTCGCTAGCAGCAGCTCCGACAATGAGCAGTTCTTC; CDR3: CASSSLRRGLASSSSDNEQFF
V: TRBV3-1; size: -; D: -; J: TRBJ2-7; DNA: TGTGCCAGCAGCCAAGTCCCCTCCTACGAGCAGTACTTC; CDR3: CASSQVPSYEQYF
V: TRBV28; size: few; D: TRBD1; J: TRBJ2-1; DNA: TGTGCCAGCAGTTTATATACGGCTGGGACAGTAGAGCTTAATGAGCAGTTCTTC; CDR3: CASSLYTAGTVELNEQFF
V: TRBV28; size: once; D: TRBD2; J: TRBJ2-1; DNA: TGTGCCAGCAGACCAGGACTAGCGACTAACAATGAGCAGTTCTTC; CDR3: CASRPGLATNNEQFF
V: TRBV12-3/TRBV12-4; size: -; D: -; J: TRBJ2-2; DNA: TGTGCCAGCAGTACCCAAATGGCCGGGGAGCTGTTTTTT; CDR3: CASSTQMAGELFF
V: TRBV4-1; size: few; D: -; J: TRBJ2-2; DNA: TGCGCCAGCAGCCCAGGACTAATCACCGGGGAGCTGTTTTTT; CDR3: CASSPGLITGELFF
V: TRBV20-1; size: -; D: -; J: TRBJ2-4; DNA: TGCAGTGCTCCCCAACCAAGGGTCTTTGGGCAGTACTTC; CDR3: CSAPQPRVFGQYF
V: TRBV29-1; size: -; D: -; J: TRBJ2-7; DNA: TGCAGCGGTACCAGCTCCTCCTACGAGCAGTACTTC; CDR3: CSGTSSSYEQYF
V: TRBV15; size: -; D: TRBD2; J: TRBJ2-5; DNA: TGTGCCACCAGCTTAACCCTTAGCGGGAGAGGGGAGACCCAGTACTTC; CDR3: CATSLTLSGRGETQYF
V: TRBV9; size: few; D: TRBD2; J: TRBJ2-5; DNA: TGTGCCAGCAGCCCCTCGGGAGGGCGAGAGACCCAGTACTTC; CDR3: CASSPSGGRETQYF
V: TRBV20-1; size: few; D: -; J: TRBJ2-5; DNA: TGCAGTGCGCATACACTGTACCAAGAGACCCAGTACTTC; CDR3: CSAHTLYQETQYF
V: TRBV6-2/TRBV6-3; size: few; D: TRBD1; J: TRBJ1-2; DNA: TGTGCCAGCAGTTACTCGGACAGGCTGATCTATGGCTACACCTTC; CDR3: CASSYSDRLIYGYTF
V: TRBV25-1; size: -; D: TRBD2; J: TRBJ2-3; DNA: TGTGCCATCTCCGGGGGGAGGGCCTCAGATACGCAGTATTTT; CDR3: CAISGGRASDTQYF
V: TRBV10-3; size: -; D: TRBD1; J: TRBJ2-7; DNA: TGTGCCATCAAAGGGACAGCCTCCTACGAGCAGTACTTC; CDR3: CAIKGTASYEQYF
V: TRBV5-6; size: -; D: TRBD2; J: TRBJ2-7; DNA: TGTGCCAGCAGCAGCGGACTAGCGGGTCTCGTATACGAGCAGTACTTC; CDR3: CASSSGLAGLVYEQYF
V: TRBV10-2; size: -; D: -; J: TRBJ2-7; DNA: TGCGCCGCCAGAAAGGGGTGGGGCTACGAGCAGTACTTC; CDR3: CAARKGWGYEQYF
V: TRBV7-2; size: few; D: -; J: TRBJ2-7; DNA: TGTGCCAGCAGCTTACCGGGCTTTTACGAGCAGTACTTC; CDR3: CASSLPGFYEQYF
V: TRBV3-1; size: few; D: TRBD1; J: TRBJ2-7; DNA: TGTGCCAGCAGCCGACAACCCCTCCGGGACAGGGGTCTCTACGAGCAGTACTTC; CDR3: CASSRQPLRDRGLYEQYF
V: TRBV6-2/TRBV6-3; size: few; D: -; J: TRBJ1-2; DNA: TGTGCCAGCAGTTACGTGGCAGCCTATGGCTACACCTTC; CDR3: CASSYVAAYGYTF
V: TRBV5-1; size: -; D: TRBD2; J: TRBJ2-1; DNA: TGCGCCAGCAGCTCAGGACTAGCGGGAGTACACTACAATGAGCAGTTCTTC; CDR3: CASSSGLAGVHYNEQFF
V: TRBV25-1; size: few; D: TRBD2; J: TRBJ2-3; DNA: TGTGCCAGCAGTCCCCCACCTGCCGGGCTAGCGGTGCTCACCACAGATACGCAGTATTTT; CDR3: CASSPPPAGLAVLTTDTQYF
V: TRBV6-5; size: few; D: TRBD2; J: TRBJ2-7; DNA: TGTGCCAGCAGTTGGGGAGCGGGAGGCAACTACGAGCAGTACTTC; CDR3: CASSWGAGGNYEQYF
V: TRBV2; size: -; D: TRBD2; J: TRBJ2-5; DNA: TGTGCCAGCAGTGGTTGGGTAGCGGGGCTTTGGATGGAGACCCAGTACTTC; CDR3: CASSGWVAGLWMETQYF
V: TRBV12-3/TRBV12-4; size: -; D: -; J: TRBJ1-5; DNA: TGTGCCAGCAGTTCCGAGGGGTTTAGCAATCAGCCCCAGCATTTT; CDR3: CASSSEGFSNQPQHF
V: TRBV7-8; size: -; D: -; J: TRBJ2-7; DNA: TGTGCCAGCAGCTCCGCGGGTGGGACCTCCTACGAGCAGTACTTC; CDR3: CASSSAGGTSYEQYF
V: TRBV7-9; size: -; D: -; J: TRBJ1-4; DNA: TGTGCCAGCAGCCCCCCGTGGGGGGAAAAACTGTTTTTT; CDR3: CASSPPWGEKLFF
V: TRBV5-4; size: -; D: TRBD1; J: TRBJ2-4; DNA: TGTGCCAGCAGACCGGACAGGGTACAAAACATTCAGTACTTC; CDR3: CASRPDRVQNIQYF
V: TRBV3-1; size: few; D: TRBD2; J: TRBJ2-3; DNA: TGTGCCAGCAGCCGAGTGGCGGGAGGAGGGACAGATACGCAGTATTTT; CDR3: CASSRVAGGGTDTQYF
V: TRBV5-1; size: -; D: TRBD2; J: TRBJ2-5; DNA: TGCGCCAGCAGTGGAGCGGGATCGGAGGGGGAGACCCAGTACTTC; CDR3: CASSGAGSEGETQYF
V: TRBV7-3; size: few; D: TRBD1; J: TRBJ2-5; DNA: TGTGCCAGCAGCCGCTCGGGACAGGGCCAAGAGACCCAGTACTTC; CDR3: CASSRSGQGQETQYF
V: TRBV28; size: -; D: TRBD1; J: TRBJ2-7; DNA: TGTGCCAGCAGTAGAGGACAGGGTCGGCACGAGCAGTACTTC; CDR3: CASSRGQGRHEQYF